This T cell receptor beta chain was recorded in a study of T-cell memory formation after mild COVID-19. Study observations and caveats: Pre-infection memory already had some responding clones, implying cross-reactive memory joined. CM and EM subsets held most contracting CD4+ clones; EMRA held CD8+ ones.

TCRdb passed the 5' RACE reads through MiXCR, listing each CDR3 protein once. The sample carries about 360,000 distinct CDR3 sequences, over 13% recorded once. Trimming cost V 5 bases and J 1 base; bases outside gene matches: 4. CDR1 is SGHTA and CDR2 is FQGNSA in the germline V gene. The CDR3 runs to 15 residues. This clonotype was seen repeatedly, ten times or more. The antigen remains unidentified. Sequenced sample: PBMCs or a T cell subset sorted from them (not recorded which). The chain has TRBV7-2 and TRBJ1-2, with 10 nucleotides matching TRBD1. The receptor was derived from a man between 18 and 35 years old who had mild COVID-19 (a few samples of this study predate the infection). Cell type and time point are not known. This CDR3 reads CASSPGTGVNYGYTF. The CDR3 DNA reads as TGTGCCAGCAGCCCAGGGACAGGGGTTAACTATGGCTACACCTTC. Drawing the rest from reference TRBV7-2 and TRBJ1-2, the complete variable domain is GAGVSQSPSNKVTEKGKDVELRCDPISGHTALYWYRQSLGQGLEFLIYFQGNSAPDKSGLPSDRFSAERTGGSVSTLTIQRTQQEDSAVYLCASSPGTGVNYGYTFGSGTRLTVV.